These 25 T cell receptor beta chains came from one sample sequenced in a study of vaccination and CD4 T cells after COVID-19. Oncomine TCR Beta short-read sequencing was applied to DNA from cultured CD4+ T cells. TCRdb itself ran the PCR reads through MiXCR, one entry per CDR3 protein. This table has roughly 20,000 distinct CDR3 sequences, about 73% appearing once. Treatment here: roughly nine-day PBMC culture with coronavirus spike peptide pools or control peptides (ViraFEST assay). Their recognized antigens are unknown. The source material was CD4+ T cells from blood, cultured in vitro. These receptors all come from a human donor who had recovered from COVID-19.

This clonotype ranks as medium-sized (0.01 to 0.1%). The CDR3 coding sequence is TGTGCCTGGAGTGTAGATATTTGGACAGGGGTTCCTCAGCCCCAGCATTTT. It translates to CAWSVDIWTGVPQPQHF. J is TRBJ1-5 and V is TRBV30; 9 bases are a match to TRBD1. This CDR3 is 17 amino acids long. Germline CDR1 reads GTSNPN; CDR2 reads SVGIG (reference sequence). The V and J ends lost 0 bases and 6 bases, in that order; junction bases with no gene match: 12.

This chain uses TRBV20-1 with TRBJ2-7; 7 nucleotides line up with TRBD1. Unmatched junction bases numbered 6, after V lost 1 base and J lost 3 bases. Looked up from germline, CDR1 is DFQATT and CDR2 is SNEGSKA (reference sequence). The length of the CDR3 is 14 residues. The CDR3 spells CSARGSTGFYEQYF. CDR3 coding DNA: TGCAGTGCTAGAGGTTCGACAGGGTTCTACGAGCAGTACTTC.

The chain employs TRBV11-3 and TRBJ2-3; weak D call: TRBD2 (5 bases). Trimming cost V 1 base and J 4 bases, with 15 bases left between them. Germline V gene lookup returns CDR1 SGHNT and CDR2 YENEEA. This CDR3 comprises 16 residues. The CDR3 sequence: CASSLGLTRTADTQYF. CDR3 nucleotides: TGTGCCAGCAGCTTAGGACTAACTCGGACGGCAGATACGCAGTATTTT. The full variable domain, completed using reference TRBV11-3 and TRBJ2-3, is EAGVVQSPRYKIIEKKQPVAFWCNPISGHNTLYWYLQNLGQGPELLIRYENEEAVDDSQLPKDRFSAERLKGVDSTLKIQPAELGDSAVYLCASSLGLTRTADTQYFGPGTRLTVL.

The chain combines TRBV6-5 with TRBJ1-1; D remains ambiguous. The CDR3 has 15 residues. Germline values: CDR1 MNHEY, CDR2 SVGAGI. V dropped 0 bases and J dropped 1 base, with 9 bases sitting between them. The DNA for the CDR3 is TGTGCCAGCAGTTACTCCCGGGCCCCGAACACTGAAGCTTTCTTT. Its protein product is CASSYSRAPNTEAFF.

The chain employs TRBV28 and TRBJ2-2, with D unclear. The CDR3 runs to 13 residues. Deletions cut 8 bases from V and 4 bases from J, with 11 bases between. CDR1 and CDR2 (germline): MDHEN, SYDVKM. CDR3 bases: TGTGCCAGCGGCCCAAGGACCACCGGGGAGCTGTTTTTT. Translated, it gives CASGPRTTGELFF.

The chain joins TRBV27 to TRBJ1-1; unclear D gene. Germline V gene sequence: CDR1 MNHEY, CDR2 SMNVEV (reference sequence). The CDR3 consists of 15 residues. Trimming took 3 bases from V and 1 from J, leaving 12 bases between them. CDR3 region: CASSFLPGPNTEAFF. The CDR3 bases are TGTGCCAGCAGTTTTCTGCCCGGGCCGAACACTGAAGCTTTCTTT.

The chain employs TRBV7-2 and TRBJ2-2, with D unclear. Trimming stripped 5 bases from V and 0 bases from J, with 16 bases between. CDR1 is SGHTA, CDR2 FQGNSA, per germline. The CDR3 has 17 amino acids. The CDR3, as DNA: TGTGCCAGCAGCCAAAGGGCAGTCCACACGAACACCGGGGAGCTGTTTTTT. Its protein product is CASSQRAVHTNTGELFF. Full variable domain (outside the CDR3, taken from reference TRBV7-2 and TRBJ2-2): GAGVSQSPSNKVTEKGKDVELRCDPISGHTALYWYRQSLGQGLEFLIYFQGNSAPDKSGLPSDRFSAERTGGSVSTLTIQRTQQEDSAVYLCASSQRAVHTNTGELFFGEGSRLTVL.

This clonotype was observed a handful of times. For the CDR3, the DNA is TGTGCCAGCAGCCCCCGGACTAGCGGGCCTAGCACAGATACGCAGTATTTT. Protein: CASSPRTSGPSTDTQYF. The chain employs TRBV7-9 and TRBJ2-3; 11 nucleotides align to TRBD2. In germline, CDR1 is SEHNR, CDR2 FQNEAQ (reference sequence). There are 17 residues in the CDR3. The trim removed 5 bases at V and 0 bases at J, leaving 7 bases unmatched.

This chain joins TRBV6-2 or TRBV6-3 and TRBJ1-5; maybe TRBD1 (6 bases). V lost 0 bases and J 7 bases, leaving 10 bases between the germline ends. CDR3 length: 14 amino acids. Germline-derived CDR1 and CDR2 are MNHEY and SVGEGT. The CDR3 coding sequence is TGTGCCAGCAGTTACTCGGAGGGGGGCCAGCCCCAGCATTTT. Amino acids: CASSYSEGGQPQHF.

In nucleotides, the CDR3 is TGTGCCAGCAGAAGACGGGATAACTATGGCTACACCTTC. The encoded protein is CASRRRDNYGYTF. The chain joins TRBV6-1 to TRBJ1-2; D unclear. V was trimmed by 6 bases and J by 1 base, leaving 9 bases between them. The CDR3 loop spans 13 amino acids. The germline CDR1 and CDR2 sequences are MNHNS and SASEGT.

This clonotype was detected a few times. The V and J genes are TRBV20-1 and TRBJ2-5; possible D gene TRBD2, 6 bases. Germline CDR1 reads DFQATT; CDR2 reads SNEGSKA (reference sequence). The CDR3 runs 15 residues. This CDR3 is CSFPGGVITGETQYF. In nucleotides, the CDR3 is TGCAGCTTCCCAGGAGGGGTTATAACCGGGGAGACCCAGTACTTC.

The CDR3 coding sequence is TGTGCCAGCAGCTCCTCGGGGGGGAGCGGGAGAAACACAGATACGCAGTATTTT. Its protein product is CASSSSGGSGRNTDTQYF. The J gene is TRBJ2-3, the V gene TRBV7-8; 8 nucleotides line up with TRBD2. V shed 4 bases, J shed 2 bases, and the junction held 14 bases outside the gene matches. CDR3 length: 18 residues. Germline values: CDR1 SGHVS, CDR2 FQNEAQ.

The V and J genes are TRBV12-3 or TRBV12-4 and TRBJ1-5, with D possibly TRBD1 on 5 matching bases. The CDR3 has 16 amino acids. The V end was cut by 3 bases, the J end by 1 base, with 13 bases between. The CDR3 coding sequence is TGTGCCAGCAGTTTCAGGGACGGGGCGAGCAATCAGCCCCAGCATTTT. Protein: CASSFRDGASNQPQHF.

Only a few counts were recorded for this clonotype. The chain couples TRBV6-1 to TRBJ1-6, with D perhaps matching TRBD1 (6 bases). The V end lost 7 bases, the J end lost 13 bases, and 17 bases lay between the germline ends. Germline V gives CDR1 MNHNS, CDR2 SASEGT. The CDR3 runs to 13 residues. In nucleotides, the CDR3 is TGTGCCAGCACCCCCCGGGACAACGCGCCCCTCCACTTT. Translated: CASTPRDNAPLHF.

V is TRBV20-1 and J is TRBJ2-4, with D possibly matching TRBD2 (6 bases). CDR1 is DFQATT, CDR2 SNEGSKA, per germline (reference sequence). Trimming removed 6 bases at V and 0 bases at J, with 12 bases between. The CDR3 extends over 14 amino acids. The CDR3 nucleotides read TGCAGTGCCCAGACGGGACTAGCCAAAAACATTCAGTACTTC. Encoded protein: CSAQTGLAKNIQYF.

J is TRBJ1-4 and V is TRBV28; D is possibly TRBD1 (6 bases). The CDR3 sequence is 14 residues long. Germline CDR1 reads MDHEN; CDR2 reads SYDVKM. Trimming took 7 bases from V and 7 from J, leaving 16 bases between them. The CDR3 DNA reads TGTGCCAGCAAATCAGACAGGCTCACTGAAAAACTGTTTTTT. Translation: CASKSDRLTEKLFF.

V is TRBV7-2 and J is TRBJ2-5; maybe TRBD1 (6 bases). Germline loops: CDR1 SGHTA, CDR2 FQGNSA. V was pared by 5 bases and J by 4 bases, with 23 bases between. The CDR3 has 17 residues. DNA for the CDR3: TGTGCCAGCAGCCCAAAAAAGGGGGAGTTCCCCCCAGAGACCCAGTACTTC. Protein: CASSPKKGEFPPETQYF.

The chain couples TRBV18 to TRBJ1-5; a possible D gene is TRBD1 (5 bases). Germline-derived CDR1 and CDR2 are KGHSH and LQKENI. This CDR3 contains 15 residues. Between the trimmed V and J ends, which lost 5 bases and 1 base, there was a span of 12 bases. The CDR3 sequence is CASSSIRASNQPQHF. The CDR3 DNA is TGTGCCAGCTCATCGATCAGGGCCAGCAATCAGCCCCAGCATTTT.

The chain combines TRBV6-5 with TRBJ2-7; TRBD2 agrees at 7 bases. Trimming removed 2 bases from V and 4 bases from J; junction bases left unmatched: 8. The CDR3 contains 15 residues. CDR1 and CDR2 from the germline V gene are MNHEY and SVGAGI. The CDR3 sequence is CASSYPASGRYEQYF. Written as DNA, the CDR3 is TGTGCCAGCAGTTACCCGGCTAGCGGAAGGTACGAGCAGTACTTC.

The V gene is TRBV15, the J gene TRBJ1-1, with D hard to call. Germline CDR1 is LNHNV and CDR2 is YYDKDF (reference sequence). Between the trimmed V and J ends, which lost 1 base and 1 base, there was a span of 13 bases. The length of the CDR3 is 16 residues. CDR3 loop: CATSRVRPGRNTEAFF. The CDR3 nucleotides are TGTGCCACCAGCAGAGTTCGGCCCGGCAGGAACACTGAAGCTTTCTTT.

V is TRBV11-2 and J is TRBJ2-1, with 9 bases aligning to TRBD2. V was pared by 8 bases and J by 6 bases, with 11 bases of the junction left unmatched. The CDR3 is 15 amino acids. Germline values: CDR1 SGHAT, CDR2 FQNNGV. The CDR3 sequence: CASRTKAGGINEQFF. CDR3 bases: TGTGCCAGCCGCACGAAAGCGGGAGGAATCAATGAGCAGTTCTTC.

With respect to this clonotype: Given the absence of the conserved phenylalanine or tryptophan at the CDR3 end, a read error is likely. This chain uses TRBV7-2 with TRBJ1-1; D possibly corresponds to TRBD1 (6 bases). Per the germline V gene, CDR1 is SGHTA and CDR2 is FQGNSA. The CDR3 is 17 residues long. V was cut by 5 bases and J by 0 bases, with 19 bases left in between. CDR3 DNA: TGTGCCAGCAGCCTACAGCCCCCCGGGACATTGAACACTGAAGCTTTCTTA. Translation: CASSLQPPGTLNTEAFL.

CDR3 protein: CASSFDRVRGYTF. CDR3 DNA sequence: TGTGCCAGCAGTTTCGACAGGGTTCGTGGCTACACCTTC. The rearrangement links TRBV27 to TRBJ1-2; 7 positions agree with TRBD1. Per the germline V gene, CDR1 is MNHEY and CDR2 is SMNVEV (reference sequence). CDR3 size: 13 residues. After removal of 3 bases from V and 7 bases from J, the junction contained 5 bases not matched to a gene.

CDR3 sequence (DNA): TGTGCCAGCAACTCGATCGGACCTCGGAACTATGGCTACACCTTC. It is translated as CASNSIGPRNYGYTF. This rearrangement joins TRBV7-9 to TRBJ1-2, with no clear D. Germline V lookup: CDR1 SEHNR, CDR2 FQNEAQ (reference sequence). The V end lost 7 bases, the J end lost 2 bases, and 17 bases lay between the germline ends. This CDR3 is built from 15 residues.

The CDR3: CASSPPRASTDTQYF. The CDR3 nucleotides read TGTGCCAGCAGTCCCCCCAGGGCTAGCACAGATACGCAGTATTTT. The chain has TRBV28 and TRBJ2-3, with D maybe TRBD1 (5 bases). Germline V CDR1 and CDR2: MDHEN, SYDVKM. The ends were cut back, 5 bases at V and 0 bases at J, with 12 bases in the middle. The CDR3 sequence is 15 residues long. The full variable domain, in which reference TRBV28 and TRBJ2-3 provide the parts outside the CDR3, is DVKVTQSSRYLVKRTGEKVFLECVQDMDHENMFWYRQDPGLGLRLIYFSYDVKMKEKGDIPEGYSVSREKKERFSLILESASTNQTSMYLCASSPPRASTDTQYFGPGTRLTVL.